Included here is one TCR beta chain sequence, with context. What it binds is unknown. The PCR ran on 60 Vbeta and 13 Jbeta primers. The method was immunoSEQ multiplex PCR; TCRdb's version includes in-frame clones alone and lacks a portion of them. The sample lists 95,000 to 100,000 clones, about 80% occurring once. This specimen belongs to a study of cytomegalovirus exposure and HLA in healthy donors. General study points: The authors excluded some V segments, including TRBV6-2 and TRBV6-3, as indistinguishable. Altogether, around 160 TCR beta chains were recorded as cytomegalovirus-associated. A classifier reportedly called cytomegalovirus status with high sensitivity and specificity. Presence/absence comparisons presumed near-even sequencing depth among donors.

The CDR3 runs 15 residues. Germline lookup yields CDR1 SGHTA and CDR2 FQGTGA. The J segment lost 8 bases and the V segment lost 2 bases, leaving 9 bases of the junction unmatched. The genes are TRBV7-3 and TRBJ2-1; 7 bases are shared with TRBD2. Sample: PBMCs. The TCR originated in a man aged 40-55 years in good health and CMV-seronegative. The CDR3 reads CASSLSRGEWHEQFF. The CDR3 DNA reads TGTGCCAGCAGCTTATCCCGGGGGGAGTGGCATGAGCAGTTCTTC.